The present entry profiles one T cell receptor (beta chain) with its context. The same CDR3 can be traced to other DNA sequences in this sample. The PCR was carried out with 60 Vbeta primers and 13 Jbeta primers. The assay was immunoSEQ multiplex PCR, and TCRdb's table has in-frame clones only and misses some. The sample has about 99,000 clones; around 82% are singletons. The data belong to a study of cytomegalovirus exposure and HLA in healthy donors. Germline CDR1 SQVTM, CDR2 ANQGSEA. V was trimmed by 4 bases and J by 2 bases, leaving 12 bases between them. The CDR3 contains 13 residues. The chain employs TRBV29-1 and TRBJ2-7, with a tentative D call TRBD2 (7 bases). The receptor comes from a woman between 18 and 29 years old in good health and CMV-seropositive. The specimen was PBMCs. The chain's CDR3 is CSVVGGGTYEQYF. CDR3 DNA: TGCAGCGTTGTGGGCGGGGGCACCTACGAGCAGTACTTC.